The sequence of this T cell receptor beta chain was determined in a study of Ad26.COV2.S vaccination and SARS-CoV-2 variants. Germline V gene lookup returns CDR1 MDHEN and CDR2 SYDVKM. This CDR3 contains 15 residues. The V and J ends lost 8 bases and 5 bases, in that order; junction bases with no gene match: 9. The assay was immunoSEQ multiplex PCR, and TCRdb's table has in-frame clones only and misses some. The sample yields about 410,000 clones, 70% to 90% seen once. Treatment: around 19 received Ad26.COV2.S at low or high dose, single or two shots; five or six received placebo; per-sample allocation not given. Sampling took place 63 days after the first vaccine or placebo injection.

The chain joins TRBV28 to TRBJ2-7; 13 bases align to TRBD2. The origin of this receptor is a person aged 18-65 years who received the Ad26.COV2.S COVID-19 vaccine or a placebo. The sample was peripheral blood, taken in a trial of Ad26.COV2.S vaccine versus placebo. The DNA of the CDR3 is TGTGCCAGCCGGACTAGCGGGAGATCGGGCAACGAGCAGTACTTC. It yields the protein CASRTSGRSGNEQYF.